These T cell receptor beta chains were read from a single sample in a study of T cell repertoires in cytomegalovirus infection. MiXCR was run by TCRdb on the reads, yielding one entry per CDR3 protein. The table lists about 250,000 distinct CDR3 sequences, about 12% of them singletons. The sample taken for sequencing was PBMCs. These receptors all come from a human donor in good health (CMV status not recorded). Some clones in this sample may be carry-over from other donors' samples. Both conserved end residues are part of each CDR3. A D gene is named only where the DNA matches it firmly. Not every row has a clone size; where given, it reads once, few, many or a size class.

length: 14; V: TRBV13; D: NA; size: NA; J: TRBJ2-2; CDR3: CASSLAGYTGELFF; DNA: TGTGCCAGCAGCTTAGCGGGATACACCGGGGAGCTGTTTTTT
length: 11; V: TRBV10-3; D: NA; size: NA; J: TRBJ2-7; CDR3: CATGTLGEQYF; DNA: TGTGCCACCGGGACCCTGGGAGAGCAGTACTTC
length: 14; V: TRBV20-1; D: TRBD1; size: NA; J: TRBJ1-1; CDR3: CSALRQQGVFEAFF; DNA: TGCAGTGCCCTACGACAGCAGGGGGTCTTTGAAGCTTTCTTT
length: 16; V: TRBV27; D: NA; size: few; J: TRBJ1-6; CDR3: CASSFWGTSYNSPLHF; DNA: TGTGCCAGCAGTTTCTGGGGAACCTCCTATAATTCACCCCTCCACTTT
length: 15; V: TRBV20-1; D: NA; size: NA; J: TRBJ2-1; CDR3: CSAPNGGGFYNEQFF; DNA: TGCAGTGCTCCCAACGGAGGGGGCTTTTACAATGAGCAGTTCTTC
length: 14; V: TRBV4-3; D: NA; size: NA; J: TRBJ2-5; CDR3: CASSQDPLSGTQYF; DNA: TGCGCCAGCAGCCAAGATCCGTTAAGTGGGACCCAGTACTTC
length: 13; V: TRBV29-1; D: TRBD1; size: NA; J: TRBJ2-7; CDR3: CSVEGTGPYEQYF; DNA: TGCAGCGTTGAAGGGACAGGGCCCTACGAGCAGTACTTC
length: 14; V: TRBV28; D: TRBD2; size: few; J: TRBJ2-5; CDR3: CASSSSRASGTQYF; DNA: TGTGCCAGCAGTTCCTCTCGGGCTAGCGGGACCCAGTACTTC
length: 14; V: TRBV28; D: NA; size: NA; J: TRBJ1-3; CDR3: CASRESLTGNTIYF; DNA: TGTGCCTCCCGGGAGAGTTTGACTGGAAACACCATATATTTT
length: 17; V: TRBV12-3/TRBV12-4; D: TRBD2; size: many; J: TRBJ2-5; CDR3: CASSTPGLAGVAQTQYF; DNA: TGTGCCAGCAGCACCCCAGGGCTAGCGGGAGTCGCTCAGACCCAGTACTTC
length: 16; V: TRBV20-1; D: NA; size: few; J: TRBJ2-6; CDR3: CSATRWESTGANVLTF; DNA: TGCAGTGCTACTCGGTGGGAGAGCACTGGGGCCAACGTCCTGACTTTC
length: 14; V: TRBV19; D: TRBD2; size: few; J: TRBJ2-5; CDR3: CASTAGGPRETQYF; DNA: TGTGCCAGTACAGCGGGAGGGCCGAGGGAGACCCAGTACTTC
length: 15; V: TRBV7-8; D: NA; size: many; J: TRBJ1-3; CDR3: CASSLGRVGGNTIYF; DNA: TGTGCCAGCAGCTTAGGTCGGGTGGGGGGAAACACCATATATTTT
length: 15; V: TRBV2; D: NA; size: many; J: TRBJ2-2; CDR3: CASSVESLSRGELFF; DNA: TGTGCCAGCAGTGTGGAGTCTTTATCCCGCGGGGAGCTGTTTTTT
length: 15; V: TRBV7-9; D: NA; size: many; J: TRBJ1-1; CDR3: CASSLDALPGTEAFF; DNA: TGTGCCAGCAGCTTAGACGCCCTACCGGGAACTGAAGCTTTCTTT
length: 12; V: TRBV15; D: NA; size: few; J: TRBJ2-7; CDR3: CATSRDGLVQYF; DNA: TGTGCCACCAGCAGAGATGGCCTCGTGCAGTACTTC
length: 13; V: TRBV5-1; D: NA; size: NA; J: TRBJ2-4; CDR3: CASSLDDGNIQYF; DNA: TGCGCCAGCAGCTTGGATGATGGGAACATTCAGTACTTC
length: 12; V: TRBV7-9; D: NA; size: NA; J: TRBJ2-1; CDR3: CASSSTRNEQFF; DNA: TGTGCCAGCAGCTCGACTCGCAATGAGCAGTTCTTC